These 9 T cell receptor beta chains came from one sample sequenced in a study of Ad26.COV2.S vaccination and SARS-CoV-2 variants. The data were produced by immunoSEQ multiplex PCR, yet TCRdb's version contains in-frame clones alone and is incomplete. Among some 410,000 clones listed, roughly 90% were seen once. Indicated treatment: around 19 received Ad26.COV2.S at low or high dose, single or two shots; about 5 received placebo; per-sample allocation not given. Collection of samples fell on day 63 after the first vaccine or placebo injection. The input for sequencing was peripheral blood, taken in a trial of Ad26.COV2.S vaccine versus placebo. The source is a person aged 18 to 65 who received the Ad26.COV2.S COVID-19 vaccine or a placebo.

Note on this clone: The junction departs from the called germline gene at one end, perhaps through a read error. This chain joins TRBV5-6 and TRBJ2-1; 11 bases fit TRBD2. The germline V gene has CDR1 SGHDT and CDR2 YYEEEE. The length of the CDR3 is 16 residues. CDR3 protein: CASSLGSSGGYNEQFF. The DNA of the CDR3 is TGTGCCAGCAGTTTGGGATCTAGCGGGGGGTACAATGAGCAGTTCTTC.

This sequence joins TRBV5-6 and TRBJ2-2, with D tentatively TRBD1 (6 bases). Trimming shortened V by 3 bases and J by 5 bases, and 17 bases separated the two germline ends. The CDR3 spans 16 residues. The germline V gene encodes CDR1 SGHDT and CDR2 YYEEEE. CDR3 coding DNA: TGTGCCAGCAGCTCCCCTTGGGCAGGGGTTACCGGGGAGCTGTTTTTT. Its translation: CASSSPWAGVTGELFF.

The J gene is TRBJ2-1, the V gene TRBV10-3; a weak D match, TRBD1 (5 bases). Trimming took off 5 bases at V and 0 bases at J, with 14 bases between the two ends. This CDR3 has 16 residues. CDR1 and CDR2 (germline): ENHRY, SYGVKD. Here the CDR3 reads CAISKLTDRSYNEQFF. The DNA for the CDR3 is TGTGCCATCAGTAAGCTGACAGACCGCTCCTACAATGAGCAGTTCTTC.

V and J are TRBV4-2 and TRBJ2-2, with a weak D call TRBD2 (6 bases). The V and J ends lost 4 bases and 1 base respectively, with 13 bases between them. This CDR3 region has 16 residues. Looked up from germline, CDR1 is LGHNA and CDR2 is YNFKEQ. CDR3 sequence (DNA): TGTGCCAGCAGCCCCCTCCGCGGGGAGAACACCGGGGAGCTGTTTTTT. Its translation: CASSPLRGENTGELFF.

This chain joins TRBV15 and TRBJ2-1; 7 nucleotides line up with TRBD2. The CDR3 sequence is 15 residues long. The germline V gene has CDR1 LNHNV and CDR2 YYDKDF (reference sequence). V lost 0 bases and J lost 5; bases outside the gene matches: 4. The CDR3 DNA sequence: TGTGCCACCAGCAGAGATAGTCTAGCGGACAATGAGCAGTTCTTC. Residues: CATSRDSLADNEQFF.

V gene TRBV15 combines with J gene TRBJ2-2; 9 nucleotides agree with TRBD1. The germline V gene has CDR1 LNHNV and CDR2 YYDKDF (reference sequence). V was clipped by 1 base and J by 3 bases; unmatched bases: 0. The CDR3 length is 15 residues. The CDR3 DNA reads as TGTGCCACCAGCAGAGGACAGGGGGACACCGGGGAGCTGTTTTTT. This sequence encodes CATSRGQGDTGELFF.

The chain combines TRBV5-4 with TRBJ2-3; possibly TRBD2 for D (6 bases). The V gene's germline CDR1 is SGHNT and CDR2 YYREEE (reference sequence). Trimming pared 4 bases from V and 4 bases from J, leaving 13 bases between. The CDR3 is made up of 14 amino acids. CDR3 DNA: TGTGCCAGCAGCCCACGGGGGAGAGCAGATACGCAGTATTTT. Protein: CASSPRGRADTQYF.

The chain has TRBV4-3 and TRBJ1-4, with 7 positions matching TRBD1. V lost 2 bases to trimming and J lost 10 bases; unmatched junction nucleotides: 13. Germline CDR1 is LGHNA and CDR2 is YSLEER. There are 16 residues in the CDR3. CDR3 loop: CASSQSPGQGGGKLFF. In DNA form, the CDR3 reads TGCGCCAGCAGCCAATCGCCGGGCCAGGGGGGCGGAAAACTGTTTTTT.

In this sample, this clone turned up once. The chain uses TRBV11-2 and TRBJ1-2, with 9 bases fitting TRBD1. The CDR3 spans 17 residues. Germline CDR1 reads SGHAT; CDR2 reads FQNNGV. With V trimmed by 5 bases and J by 4 bases, 14 bases remained unmatched. The DNA of the CDR3 is TGTGCCAGCAGCCGCGACCCGGGACAGGGAAATACCTATGGCTACACCTTC. This encodes CASSRDPGQGNTYGYTF.